The 15 T cell receptor beta chains presented below share a single source sample, sequenced in a study of identifying expanded T cells in peripheral blood. Libraries were prepared by immunoSEQ multiplex PCR; TCRdb keeps only in-frame clonotypes and omits some of them. The sample includes around 130,000 clones, about 88% of them seen just once. What was sequenced was blood. Every receptor here comes from a person between 18 and 75 years old in good health.

The chain carries TRBV18 and TRBJ1-2; D is possibly TRBD1 (5 bases). The CDR3 length is 14 residues. V shed 3 bases and J shed 7 bases, with 15 bases lying between them. CDR1 is KGHSH and CDR2 is LQKENI in the germline V gene. The CDR3 loop reads CASSPPGLSGGYTF. CDR3 DNA: TGTGCCAGCTCACCTCCGGGACTCTCGGGTGGCTACACCTTC. Full variable domain (outside the CDR3, taken from reference TRBV18 and TRBJ1-2): NAGVMQNPRHLVRRRGQEARLRCSPMKGHSHVYWYRQLPEEGLKFMVYLQKENIIDESGMPKERFSAEFPKEGPSILRIQQVVRGDSAAYFCASSPPGLSGGYTFGSGTRLTVV.

The chain combines TRBV29-1 with TRBJ1-4, with D possibly TRBD1 on 5 matching bases. The germline gives CDR1 SQVTM, CDR2 ANQGSEA. This CDR3 has 11 residues. Trimming left V 3 bases short and J 13 bases short, with 12 bases between. CDR3 in amino acids: CSVDSGGGLFF. DNA for the CDR3: TGCAGCGTTGATAGCGGCGGGGGACTGTTTTTT.

This clone occurred once. The chain combines TRBV4-1 with TRBJ1-4; the D gene is possibly TRBD1 (5 bases). This CDR3 spans 16 amino acids. V was trimmed by 0 bases and J by 0 bases, leaving 8 bases between them. Germline CDR1 MGHRA, CDR2 YSYEKL. CDR3 region: CASSQDGGATNEKLFF. The CDR3, as DNA: TGCGCCAGCAGCCAAGATGGGGGTGCAACTAATGAAAAACTGTTTTTT.

This sequence joins TRBV6-6 and TRBJ1-1; no reliable D call. The CDR3 is 15 residues long. V was clipped by 2 bases and J by 3 bases, with 13 bases between them. CDR1 MNHNY and CDR2 SVGAGI come from the germline V gene (reference sequence). CDR3 sequence: CASSYRRWPDTEAFF. The CDR3 DNA sequence: TGTGCCAGCAGTTACAGGCGGTGGCCTGACACTGAAGCTTTCTTT.

This clone came up a few times. The chain uses TRBV5-6 and TRBJ1-2, with no clear D. The CDR3 consists of 13 residues. With 0 bases removed from V and 7 bases from J, the gap between germline ends came to 10 bases. Germline V gene data show CDR1 as SGHDT and CDR2 as YYEEEE. The CDR3 here is CASSLGYSFGYTF. In nucleotides, the CDR3 is TGTGCCAGCAGCTTGGGTTACAGCTTTGGCTACACCTTC. The whole variable domain, filled in from reference TRBV5-6 and TRBJ1-2, reads DAGVTQSPTHLIKTRGQQVTLRCSPKSGHDTVSWYQQALGQGPQFIFQYYEEEERQRGNFPDRFSGHQFPNYSSELNVNALLLGDSALYLCASSLGYSFGYTFGSGTRLTVV.

This clone was recorded a few times. V gene TRBV23-1 combines with J gene TRBJ2-5; D unresolved. TRBV23-1 is treated as an ORF (open reading frame) with a function not yet certain. Trimming left V 6 bases short and J 5 bases short, with 4 bases between. The CDR3 has 10 amino acids. The CDR3 DNA reads TGCGCCAGCAGCCTGGAGACCCAGTACTTC. Protein sequence: CASSLETQYF.

This clone was picked up one time. The chain couples TRBV29-1 to TRBJ1-2; no firm D call. CDR3 length: 12 amino acids. Trimming took off 0 bases at V and 4 bases at J, with 6 bases between the two ends. The germline gives CDR1 SQVTM, CDR2 ANQGSEA. The CDR3 loop reads CSVEEQLYGYTF. Written as DNA, the CDR3 is TGCAGCGTTGAAGAACAGCTCTATGGCTACACCTTC. The full variable domain, with the rest looked up from reference TRBV29-1 and TRBJ1-2, is SAVISQKPSRDICQRGTSLTIQCQVDSQVTMMFWYRQQPGQSLTLIATANQGSEATYESGFVIDKFPISRPNLTFSTLTVSNMSPEDSSIYLCSVEEQLYGYTFGSGTRLTVV.

The chain is built from TRBV10-3 and TRBJ1-5; D possibly corresponds to TRBD1 (5 bases). CDR1 is ENHRY and CDR2 is SYGVKD in the germline V gene. The germline V and J ends were trimmed by 2 bases and 0 bases, with 11 bases remaining between them. The CDR3 contains 16 residues. The CDR3, as DNA: TGTGCCATCAGTGAGGGGGGGGGAAGTAGCAATCAGCCCCAGCATTTT. Amino acids: CAISEGGGSSNQPQHF.

The V and J genes are TRBV10-3 and TRBJ1-2; D is ambiguous. V was clipped by 2 bases and J by 8 bases, with 18 bases between them. CDR3 length: 15 amino acids. Germline values: CDR1 ENHRY, CDR2 SYGVKD. The CDR3 DNA sequence: TGTGCCATCAGTGAGGTCTCCGGGCATAGGAAGGGCTACACCTTC. It specifies CAISEVSGHRKGYTF.

The chain has TRBV5-1 and TRBJ2-6; D not resolved. V was trimmed by 2 bases and J by 0 bases, leaving 9 bases between them. CDR1 and CDR2 (germline): SGHRS, YFSETQ. There are 16 residues in the CDR3. The CDR3: CASSFGPGSGANVLTF. DNA of the CDR3: TGCGCCAGCAGCTTTGGTCCGGGCTCTGGGGCCAACGTCCTGACTTTC. Drawing the rest from reference TRBV5-1 and TRBJ2-6, the complete variable domain is KAGVTQTPRYLIKTRGQQVTLSCSPISGHRSVSWYQQTPGQGLQFLFEYFSETQRNKGNFPGRFSGRQFSNSRSEMNVSTLELGDSALYLCASSFGPGSGANVLTFGAGSRLTVL.

This sequence joins TRBV11-1 and TRBJ2-7; no clear D gene. In germline, CDR1 is SGHAT, CDR2 FQDESV (reference sequence). The CDR3 extends over 12 amino acids. V was trimmed by 5 bases and J by 5 bases, leaving 10 bases between them. CDR3 residues: CASSLHSDEQYF. CDR3 DNA sequence: TGTGCCAGCAGCCTTCACAGTGACGAGCAGTACTTC.

The V and J genes are TRBV7-9 and TRBJ2-3; 8 nucleotides agree with TRBD2. The germline V gene has CDR1 SEHNR and CDR2 FQNEAQ (reference sequence). This CDR3 contains 18 residues. The V segment lost 6 bases and the J segment 2 bases; nucleotides outside the gene matches: 16. The CDR3 region is CASSPQKRGRGNTDTQYF. For the CDR3, the DNA is TGTGCCAGCAGTCCGCAGAAGCGGGGGCGGGGGAACACAGATACGCAGTATTTT.

This clone has just one count. The chain combines TRBV7-2 with TRBJ2-5; 14 bases are a match to TRBD2. Germline CDR1 is SGHTA and CDR2 is FQGNSA. The junction had 3 bases not matched to a gene; V was cut back by 5 bases and J by 1 base. The CDR3 spans 16 residues. The CDR3 DNA follows: TGTGCCAGCAGCCTGGGACTAGCGGGGGCCCAAGAGACCCAGTACTTC. Residues: CASSLGLAGAQETQYF.

This clone was seen a few times. The chain employs TRBV18 and TRBJ1-1, with unresolved D. CDR1 is KGHSH, CDR2 LQKENI, per germline. Trimming took 2 bases from V and 1 from J, leaving 8 bases between them. This CDR3 has 14 residues. The CDR3 spells CASSPASWNTEAFF. The DNA of the CDR3 is TGTGCCAGCTCACCAGCCAGCTGGAACACTGAAGCTTTCTTT. Based on the CDR3 plus reference TRBV18 and TRBJ1-1, the full variable domain is NAGVMQNPRHLVRRRGQEARLRCSPMKGHSHVYWYRQLPEEGLKFMVYLQKENIIDESGMPKERFSAEFPKEGPSILRIQQVVRGDSAAYFCASSPASWNTEAFFGQGTRLTVV.

J is TRBJ1-5 and V is TRBV19; no firm D call. CDR3 length: 13 residues. V was clipped by 1 base and J by 6 bases, with 7 bases between them. The germline V gene encodes CDR1 LNHDA and CDR2 SQIVND (reference sequence). The CDR3 is CASSIGAFQPQHF. CDR3 bases: TGTGCCAGTAGTATAGGGGCTTTTCAGCCCCAGCATTTT.